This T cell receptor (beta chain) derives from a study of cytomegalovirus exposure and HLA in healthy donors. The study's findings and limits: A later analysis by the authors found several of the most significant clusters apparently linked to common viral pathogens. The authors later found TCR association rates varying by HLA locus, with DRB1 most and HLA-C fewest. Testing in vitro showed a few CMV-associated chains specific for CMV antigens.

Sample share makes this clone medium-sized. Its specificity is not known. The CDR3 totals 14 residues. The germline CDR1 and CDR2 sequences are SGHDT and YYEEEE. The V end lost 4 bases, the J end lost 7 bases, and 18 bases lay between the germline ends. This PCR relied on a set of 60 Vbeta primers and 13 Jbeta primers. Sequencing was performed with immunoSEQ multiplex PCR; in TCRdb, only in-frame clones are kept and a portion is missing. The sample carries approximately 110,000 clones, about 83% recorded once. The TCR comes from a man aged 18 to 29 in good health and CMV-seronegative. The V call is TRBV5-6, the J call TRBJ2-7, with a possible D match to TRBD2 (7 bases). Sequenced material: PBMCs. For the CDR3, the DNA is TGTGCCAGCAGCCATCGGGGGGCGTCGGGGGAGCAGTACTTC. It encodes CASSHRGASGEQYF.